This entry lists 22 T cell receptor beta chains sequenced from one sample in a study of control samples from healthy donors and cancer patients. The method was immunoSEQ multiplex PCR; TCRdb's version includes in-frame clones alone and lacks a portion of them. The sample lists about 100,000 clones; over 85% were seen once. Sequencing was performed on blood. The receptors stem from a human donor in good health. The donor label of this sample is uncertain.

The chain recombines TRBV6-5 with TRBJ2-3; D perhaps matches TRBD2 (5 bases). The CDR3 runs to 13 residues. Trimming cost V 6 bases and J 2 bases, with 9 bases left between them. CDR1 MNHEY and CDR2 SVGAGI come from the germline V gene. In DNA, the CDR3 is TGTGCCAGCAGCCACGACTACACAGATACGCAGTATTTT. It encodes CASSHDYTDTQYF.

The genes are TRBV4-3 and TRBJ1-1, with D tentatively TRBD1 (5 bases). V was pared by 2 bases and J by 4 bases, with 14 bases between. Germline V gene data show CDR1 as LGHNA and CDR2 as YSLEER. The CDR3 loop spans 15 amino acids. DNA for the CDR3: TGCGCCAGCAGCCAACGCGTTGGGGCCGGCACTGAAGCTTTCTTT. It translates to CASSQRVGAGTEAFF.

The J gene is TRBJ2-1, the V gene TRBV5-8; no firm D call. This CDR3 comprises 14 residues. Trimming shortened V by 4 bases and J by 4 bases, and 12 bases separated the two germline ends. Germline V gene data show CDR1 as SGHTS and CDR2 as YDEGEE. The CDR3 sequence is CASSPPDNYNEQFF. The CDR3 DNA reads as TGTGCCAGCAGCCCTCCCGACAATTACAATGAGCAGTTCTTC.

This chain uses TRBV12-5 with TRBJ1-3; no reliable D call. The CDR3 extends over 13 amino acids. In germline, CDR1 is LGHNT, CDR2 FRNRAP. The germline V and J ends were trimmed by 9 bases and 0 bases, with 9 bases remaining between them. The DNA for the CDR3 is TGTGCTAGCACCCTCGCCTCTGGAAACACCATATATTTT. This codes for CASTLASGNTIYF. Drawing the rest from reference TRBV12-5 and TRBJ1-3, the complete variable domain is DARVTQTPRHKVTEMGQEVTMRCQPILGHNTVFWYRQTMMQGLELLAYFRNRAPLDDSGMPKDRFSAEMPDATLATLKIQPSEPRDSAVYFCASTLASGNTIYFGEGSWLTVV.

The chain carries TRBV6-2 or TRBV6-3 and TRBJ2-1; D not certain. The V end was cut by 4 bases, the J end by 10 bases, with 11 bases between. Germline lookup yields CDR1 MNHEY and CDR2 SVGEGT. CDR3 length: 12 residues. CDR3 sequence: CASSSSRREQFF. CDR3 nucleotides: TGTGCCAGCAGTTCCTCACGGCGGGAGCAGTTCTTC.

The CDR3: CAWSETANFRRGYTF. Here the CDR3 DNA reads TGTGCCTGGAGTGAGACGGCAAACTTCCGGAGGGGCTACACCTTC. The genes are TRBV30 and TRBJ1-2; D remains unclear. Trimming took off 1 base at V and 8 bases at J, with 20 bases between the two ends. This CDR3 spans 15 amino acids. The germline V gene encodes CDR1 GTSNPN and CDR2 SVGIG (reference sequence).

V gene TRBV15 combines with J gene TRBJ2-3, with D possibly matching TRBD2 (6 bases). Deletions cut 0 bases from V and 4 bases from J, with 20 bases between. Germline CDR1 LNHNV, CDR2 YYDKDF (reference sequence). The CDR3 is 18 amino acids. The CDR3 nucleotides are TGTGCCACCAGCAGAGATTTGGGAAGTACGGGGAGGCCAGATACGCAGTATTTT. Amino acid sequence: CATSRDLGSTGRPDTQYF.

The gene calls are TRBV18 and TRBJ2-3, with 8 bases fitting TRBD2. The CDR3 loop spans 17 amino acids. The V and J ends lost 3 bases and 0 bases, in that order; junction bases with no gene match: 8. CDR1 and CDR2 (germline): KGHSH, LQKENI. The CDR3 DNA is TGTGCCAGCTCACCCCTCGGGAGGGAATCCAGCACAGATACGCAGTATTTT. This gives the protein CASSPLGRESSTDTQYF.

The CDR3 nucleotides read TGCGCCAGCTCGGAAGGTTCCCACGAGCAGTACTTC. Translating gives CASSEGSHEQYF. The chain recombines TRBV5-1 with TRBJ2-7, with no clear D. CDR1 SGHRS and CDR2 YFSETQ come from the germline V gene. V lost 7 bases to trimming and J lost 5 bases, with 13 bases between them. The CDR3 spans 12 residues.

This chain links TRBV6-5 with TRBJ1-3; no reliable D call. This CDR3 region has 12 residues. With 8 bases removed from V and 0 bases from J, the gap between germline ends came to 5 bases. The V gene's germline CDR1 is MNHEY and CDR2 SVGAGI. Written as DNA, the CDR3 is TGTGCCAGCCTAACCTCTGGAAACACCATATATTTT. Encoded protein: CASLTSGNTIYF.

The CDR3 here is CASSEGGGGKDGYTF. The CDR3 DNA reads as TGTGCCAGCAGTGAAGGGGGCGGGGGTAAGGATGGCTACACCTTC. The rearrangement uses TRBV6-1 and TRBJ1-2, with D possibly being TRBD1 (5 bases). The CDR3 runs 15 residues. Trimming took 1 base from V and 6 from J, leaving 15 bases between them. Per the germline V gene, CDR1 is MNHNS and CDR2 is SASEGT.

This clone was detected only once. The rearrangement links TRBV5-1 to TRBJ1-6; 9 bases are shared with TRBD1. The CDR3 runs 15 residues. V lost 4 bases, J lost 8 bases, and 7 bases stayed unmatched. Looked up from germline, CDR1 is SGHRS and CDR2 is YFSETQ. DNA for the CDR3: TGCGCCAGCAGCGGCGGGACAGGGTCCGATTCACCCCTCCACTTT. This gives the protein CASSGGTGSDSPLHF.

The chain carries TRBV24-1 and TRBJ2-2; D uncertain. V was cut by 11 bases and J by 0 bases, with 21 bases left in between. This CDR3 has 17 residues. Germline V gene sequence: CDR1 KGHDR, CDR2 SFDVKD. The CDR3 sequence is CASEGRKTPSNTGELFF. The CDR3 DNA reads TGTGCCAGTGAAGGGCGGAAAACCCCTTCGAACACCGGGGAGCTGTTTTTT.

The chain carries TRBV30 and TRBJ2-7; D is perhaps TRBD1 (6 bases). Deletions cut 0 bases from V and 2 bases from J, with 11 bases between. CDR3 length: 14 residues. Germline CDR1 reads GTSNPN; CDR2 reads SVGIG (reference sequence). The CDR3 loop reads CAWSVSGGPYEQYF. The CDR3 bases are TGTGCCTGGAGTGTATCTGGGGGCCCCTACGAGCAGTACTTC. The whole variable domain, remainder taken from reference TRBV30 and TRBJ2-7, is SQTIHQWPATLVQPVGSPLSLECTVEGTSNPNLYWYRQAAGRGLQLLFYSVGIGQISSEVPQNLSASRPQDRQFILSSKKLLLSDSGFYLCAWSVSGGPYEQYFGPGTRLTVT.

CDR3 amino acids: CASSSRGQLNEQFF. In DNA form, the CDR3 reads TGTGCCAGCAGTTCTCGGGGACAACTAAATGAGCAGTTCTTC. The chain employs TRBV6-5 and TRBJ2-1; possibly TRBD1 for D (6 bases). Between the trimmed V and J ends, which lost 4 bases and 7 bases, there was a span of 14 bases. This CDR3 comprises 14 residues. The germline CDR1 and CDR2 sequences are MNHEY and SVGAGI.

The chain uses TRBV3-1 (or the pseudogene TRBV3-2) and TRBJ1-6, with D perhaps TRBD1 (6 bases). Trimming pared 8 bases from V and 4 bases from J, leaving 9 bases between. The germline V gene has CDR1 LGHDT and CDR2 YNNKEL (reference sequence). This CDR3 comprises 13 residues. The chain's CDR3 is CASGGQYNSPLHF. In nucleotides, the CDR3 is TGTGCCAGCGGGGGGCAGTATAATTCACCCCTCCACTTT.

The V and J genes are TRBV10-2 and TRBJ1-6; perhaps TRBD1 as D (5 bases). This CDR3 contains 13 residues. Per germline, CDR1 WSHSY and CDR2 SAAADI. Trimming pared 3 bases from V and 10 bases from J, leaving 10 bases between. The CDR3 is CASSDGGGSPLHF. The CDR3 nucleotides read TGCGCCAGCAGTGATGGGGGAGGCTCACCCCTCCACTTT.

V usage is TRBV24-1 and J usage is TRBJ1-2, with D tentatively TRBD1 (5 bases). CDR1 and CDR2 from the germline V gene are KGHDR and SFDVKD. The length of the CDR3 is 11 residues. Trimming removed 6 bases at V and 8 bases at J, with 9 bases between. In DNA, the CDR3 is TGTGCCACCAGTACAGGAGACGGCTACACCTTC. Protein product: CATSTGDGYTF.

This chain links TRBV24-1 with TRBJ1-5; tentative D call: TRBD1 (6 bases). The CDR3 consists of 13 residues. Germline V gives CDR1 KGHDR, CDR2 SFDVKD. Between the trimmed V and J ends, which lost 4 bases and 6 bases, there was a span of 9 bases. This CDR3 is CATSDLRGQPQHF. In DNA, the CDR3 is TGTGCCACCAGTGACCTCAGGGGTCAGCCCCAGCATTTT.

The chain uses TRBV12-3 or TRBV12-4 and TRBJ1-5; the D gene is possibly TRBD1 (5 bases). The CDR3 consists of 13 residues. The germline V and J ends were trimmed by 4 bases and 4 bases, with 8 bases remaining between them. The CDR3 region has the DNA TGTGCCAGCAGTTCCGGGACGAATCAGCCCCAGCATTTT. It encodes CASSSGTNQPQHF.

This chain links TRBV9 with TRBJ1-2; D is possibly TRBD1 (6 bases). This CDR3 is built from 14 residues. Germline V gene sequence: CDR1 SGDLS, CDR2 YYNGEE. V dropped 3 bases and J dropped 2 bases, with 11 bases sitting between them. The chain's CDR3 is CASSEGGQNYGYTF. CDR3 nucleotide sequence: TGTGCCAGCAGCGAGGGGGGACAAAACTATGGCTACACCTTC.

The V gene is TRBV28, the J gene TRBJ2-7; maybe TRBD2 (6 bases). The V gene's germline CDR1 is MDHEN and CDR2 SYDVKM. The V and J ends lost 5 bases and 3 bases respectively, with 11 bases between them. The CDR3 loop spans 13 amino acids. In nucleotides, the CDR3 is TGTGCCAGCAGTCTCCTCGGGGGCTACGAGCAGTACTTC. It translates to CASSLLGGYEQYF.